Included here is one TCR beta chain sequence, with context. Its antigen is still unknown. This specimen comes from a study of blood T cells in healthy people across ages. The length of the CDR3 is 14 residues. V lost 5 bases and J 4 bases, leaving 14 bases between the germline ends. Study-wide results and limits: The fall in TCR beta diversity per million T cells was roughly linear with age.

A second roughly 7 to 11 cycle PCR used barcoded and J-beta primers. TCRdb reprocessed the 5' RACE reads via MiXCR and lists one record per CDR3 protein. The table has 1 million to 1.2 million distinct CDR3 sequences, 35% to 45% seen once. The rearrangement uses TRBV12-3 or TRBV12-4 and TRBJ2-5, with D perhaps TRBD1 or TRBD2 (7 bases each). Sequencing used blood. The receptor comes from a man aged 18 to 29 in good health. The CDR3 region is CASSVRRGGETQYF. The CDR3 DNA sequence: TGTGCCAGCAGTGTACGCAGGGGGGGAGAGACCCAGTACTTC.